This entry lists 24 T cell receptor beta chains sequenced from one sample in a study of T cells in Graves' hyperthyroidism and ophthalmopathy. TCR beta CDR3 sequences were amplified from RNA transcripts. Using the HTBI primer set, a first-round RT-PCR was run on the TCR CDR3. TCRdb recomputed calls from the multiplex PCR reads with MiXCR, one row per CDR3 protein. The sample contains around 450,000 distinct CDR3 sequences, about 13% of which appear only once. Sequenced: blood. The origin of the receptors is a woman under 30 with Graves' hyperthyroidism.

J is TRBJ2-2 and V is TRBV7-9; D gene unclear. V lost 2 bases, J lost 3 bases, and 10 bases lay in between. Germline loops: CDR1 SEHNR, CDR2 FQNEAQ (reference sequence). The CDR3 has 15 residues. CDR3 nucleotides: TGTGCCAGCAGCTTATCCGAGACGGACACCGGGGAGCTGTTTTTT. This sequence encodes CASSLSETDTGELFF. Filled out from reference TRBV7-9 and TRBJ2-2, the complete variable domain reads DTGVSQNPRHKITKRGQNVTFRCDPISEHNRLYWYRQTLGQGPEFLTYFQNEAQLEKSRLLSDRFSAERPKGSFSTLEIQRTEQGDSAMYLCASSLSETDTGELFFGEGSRLTVL.

This clonotype was seen many times. This chain links TRBV7-2 with TRBJ1-2; tentatively, D is TRBD1 (5 bases). V dropped 2 bases and J dropped 4 bases, with 17 bases sitting between them. Per the germline V gene, CDR1 is SGHTA and CDR2 is FQGNSA. CDR3 length: 16 residues. The CDR3 sequence: CASSLSRGTRSYGYTF. CDR3 DNA sequence: TGTGCCAGCAGCTTATCGAGGGGCACGCGAAGCTATGGCTACACCTTC.

This clonotype was observed a few times. The chain joins TRBV5-4 to TRBJ1-4; the D gene is possibly TRBD1 (6 bases). The CDR3 runs to 15 residues. V was clipped by 4 bases and J by 6 bases, with 16 bases between them. In germline, CDR1 is SGHNT, CDR2 YYREEE (reference sequence). CDR3 protein: CASSKDQGSDEKLFF. The CDR3 DNA follows: TGTGCCAGCAGCAAAGACCAGGGGTCGGATGAAAAACTGTTTTTT. Based on the CDR3 plus reference TRBV5-4 and TRBJ1-4, the full variable domain is ETGVTQSPTHLIKTRGQQVTLRCSSQSGHNTVSWYQQALGQGPQFIFQYYREEENGRGNFPPRFSGLQFPNYSSELNVNALELDDSALYLCASSKDQGSDEKLFFGSGTQLSVL.

The chain uses TRBV7-2 and TRBJ1-2; no clear D gene. The V gene lost 1 base and the J gene lost 3 bases, with 12 bases spanning the gap. Germline V gene sequence: CDR1 SGHTA, CDR2 FQGNSA. The CDR3 has 15 amino acids. DNA for the CDR3: TGTGCCAGCAGCTTAGTGGTCAGATCCGACTATGGCTACACCTTC. This codes for CASSLVVRSDYGYTF. Combining the CDR3 with reference TRBV7-2 and TRBJ1-2 gives the whole variable domain GAGVSQSPSNKVTEKGKDVELRCDPISGHTALYWYRQSLGQGLEFLIYFQGNSAPDKSGLPSDRFSAERTGGSVSTLTIQRTQQEDSAVYLCASSLVVRSDYGYTFGSGTRLTVV.

Ten or more counts support this clonotype. One end of the junction is discordant with germline, which a read error may explain. The chain combines TRBV5-1 with TRBJ2-1, with TRBD2 as a possible D gene (6 bases). This CDR3 comprises 14 residues. Looked up from germline, CDR1 is SGHRS and CDR2 is YFSETQ. The CDR3 nucleotides are TGTGCCAGCAGCTTAGGTAGCGGAAACAATGAGCAGTTCTTC. It specifies CASSLGSGNNEQFF. Variable domain in full (rest from reference TRBV5-1 and TRBJ2-1): KAGVTQTPRYLIKTRGQQVTLSCSPISGHRSVSWYQQTPGQGLQFLFEYFSETQRNKGNFPGRFSGRQFSNSRSEMNVSTLELGDSALYLCASSLGSGNNEQFFGPGTRLTVL.

CDR3 in amino acids: CASSFTRLAGGTDTQYF. The CDR3 DNA follows: TGTGCCAGCAGTTTTACGCGACTAGCGGGAGGGACAGATACGCAGTATTTT. The V call is TRBV28, the J call TRBJ2-3; 14 bases line up with TRBD2. Trimming removed 3 bases from V and 3 bases from J; junction bases left unmatched: 5. The germline V gene has CDR1 MDHEN and CDR2 SYDVKM. CDR3 size: 17 residues.

This clonotype was seen ten or more times. This chain links TRBV12-3 or TRBV12-4 with TRBJ2-2, with 8 bases lining up with TRBD2. J was trimmed by 0 bases and V by 3 bases; bases with no gene match: 3. The CDR3 loop spans 16 amino acids. The DNA for the CDR3 is TGTGCCAGCAGTTTTGGCGGGGGGACGAACACCGGGGAGCTGTTTTTT. Its protein is CASSFGGGTNTGELFF.

This clonotype was seen at least ten times. The chain couples TRBV5-1 to TRBJ2-7; 9 bases fit TRBD2. Germline V gene sequence: CDR1 SGHRS, CDR2 YFSETQ. Trimming cost V 3 bases and J 0 bases; bases outside gene matches: 7. This CDR3 has 16 residues. The CDR3 coding sequence is TGCGCCAGCAGCTCCGCTAGCGGGAAGAGCTCCTACGAGCAGTACTTC. Its protein is CASSSASGKSSYEQYF.

This clonotype was picked up many times. The chain recombines TRBV27 with TRBJ2-1, with D possibly being TRBD1 (5 bases). V lost 6 bases and J lost 1, with 10 bases in between. This CDR3 has 14 amino acids. Germline V gene sequence: CDR1 MNHEY, CDR2 SMNVEV (reference sequence). CDR3 sequence (DNA): TGTGCCAGCAGAGCGCAGGGTTCCTACAATGAGCAGTTCTTC. Its protein is CASRAQGSYNEQFF.

As for this clonotype: This may stem from a read error, because a much larger clone lies one nucleotide away. The V and J genes are TRBV27 and TRBJ2-7, with D perhaps given as TRBD1 or TRBD2 (5 bases each). The CDR3 contains 14 residues. Germline loops: CDR1 MNHEY, CDR2 SMNVEV (reference sequence). The V gene lost 6 bases and the J gene lost 3 bases, with 15 bases spanning the gap. CDR3 sequence reads: CASRWTIGVYEQYF. DNA of the CDR3: TGTGCCAGCAGATGGACAATCGGGGTCTACGAGCAGTACTTC.

In its sample, this clonotype was seen many times. The CDR3 DNA follows: TGTGCCAGCAGCTTCACTAGCAGGTACAATGAGCAGTTCTTC. It encodes CASSFTSRYNEQFF. J is TRBJ2-1 and V is TRBV11-2, with D possibly TRBD2 on 6 matching bases. V gave up 3 bases and J gave up 4 bases, with 10 bases separating them. CDR3 length equals 14 residues. Germline V lookup: CDR1 SGHAT, CDR2 FQNNGV. The variable domain in full, with the rest retrieved from reference TRBV11-2 and TRBJ2-1, is EAGVAQSPRYKIIEKRQSVAFWCNPISGHATLYWYQQILGQGPKLLIQFQNNGVVDDSQLPKDRFSAERLKGVDSTLKIQPAKLEDSAVYLCASSFTSRYNEQFFGPGTRLTVL.

This clonotype was seen many times. This chain connects TRBV10-2 to TRBJ1-2, with D hard to call. Germline values: CDR1 WSHSY, CDR2 SAAADI. The CDR3 sequence is 14 residues long. The V end lost 3 bases, the J end lost 5 bases, and 13 bases lay between the germline ends. CDR3 loop: CASSEGVAAYGYTF. CDR3 DNA sequence: TGCGCCAGCAGTGAAGGAGTGGCAGCTTATGGCTACACCTTC.

This clonotype was detected ten times or more. The chain combines TRBV20-1 with TRBJ1-5; D is unresolved. CDR1 DFQATT and CDR2 SNEGSKA come from the germline V gene (reference sequence). Trimming pared 1 base from V and 5 bases from J, leaving 9 bases between. The CDR3 sequence is 13 residues long. The CDR3 sequence is CSARVRTDQPQHF. DNA for the CDR3: TGCAGTGCTAGAGTTAGGACGGATCAGCCCCAGCATTTT.

This clonotype was observed many times. This chain connects TRBV28 to TRBJ2-2; the D gene is possibly TRBD2 (6 bases). V shed 3 bases and J shed 4 bases, with 12 bases lying between them. The germline V gene encodes CDR1 MDHEN and CDR2 SYDVKM. The CDR3 contains 15 residues. CDR3 sequence: CASSFRLGSTGELFF. The DNA for the CDR3 is TGTGCCAGCAGTTTTCGACTAGGAAGCACCGGGGAGCTGTTTTTT.

The chain employs TRBV6-1 and TRBJ2-7; D possibly matches TRBD1 or TRBD2 (5 bases each). V lost 5 bases, J lost 6 bases, and 17 bases lay in between. CDR3 length: 14 amino acids. The germline V gene encodes CDR1 MNHNS and CDR2 SASEGT. CDR3 nucleotide sequence: TGTGCCAGCAGTCTCCCCGGAGAGGGGCGCGAGCAGTACTTC. This codes for CASSLPGEGREQYF.

This clonotype appeared many times. The rearrangement links TRBV30 to TRBJ1-2; no clear D gene. Between the trimmed V and J ends, which lost 0 bases and 5 bases, there was a span of 10 bases. The CDR3 extends over 13 amino acids. Germline CDR1 and CDR2: GTSNPN and SVGIG (reference sequence). The CDR3 here is CAWSVSSGYGYTF. In DNA form, the CDR3 reads TGTGCCTGGAGTGTATCTTCAGGATATGGCTACACCTTC.

There are a few counts of this clonotype. The chain carries TRBV10-3 and TRBJ2-2, with TRBD2 matching over 11 bases. Germline assignment: CDR1 ENHRY and CDR2 SYGVKD. J was trimmed by 2 bases and V by 10 bases; bases with no gene match: 6. The CDR3 covers 15 residues. The CDR3 DNA sequence: TGTGCCACCGGGGGGACTAGCGGAAACACCGGGGAGCTGTTTTTT. Translated: CATGGTSGNTGELFF.

This clonotype came up a few times. This chain links TRBV4-3 with TRBJ2-2; weak D call: TRBD2 (5 bases). The V and J ends lost 0 bases and 7 bases respectively, with 15 bases between them. The V gene's germline CDR1 is LGHNA and CDR2 YSLEER. The CDR3 spans 16 residues. The DNA for the CDR3 is TGCGCCAGCAGCCAAGAAGGCGGGCTATTCGGCGGGGAGCTGTTTTTT. Its translation: CASSQEGGLFGGELFF.

In this sample, this clonotype turned up many times. The V call is TRBV10-3, the J call TRBJ2-7; TRBD2 matches at 7 bases. The CDR3 sequence is 14 residues long. Germline V CDR1 and CDR2: ENHRY, SYGVKD. The junction had 11 bases not matched to a gene; V was cut back by 8 bases and J by 4 bases. CDR3 region: CAIRDLGEGYEQYF. The CDR3 coding sequence is TGTGCCATCCGAGACCTGGGGGAGGGGTACGAGCAGTACTTC.

This clonotype was found many times. The chain joins TRBV20-1 to TRBJ2-4; D might be TRBD1 (5 bases). The CDR3 runs to 15 residues. Between the trimmed V and J ends, which lost 4 bases and 0 bases, there was a span of 13 bases. Germline V gene lookup returns CDR1 DFQATT and CDR2 SNEGSKA (reference sequence). The CDR3 DNA follows: TGCAGTGCTACTCCAAGACAGCTAGCCAAAAACATTCAGTACTTC. Protein product: CSATPRQLAKNIQYF.

This clonotype was detected once. This sequence joins TRBV12-3 or TRBV12-4 and TRBJ2-7; 10 bases are shared with TRBD1. V shed 3 bases and J 5 bases; nucleotides not matched to a gene: 10. CDR3 size: 16 residues. The CDR3 loop reads CASSFVQGQGFHEQYF. CDR3 DNA: TGTGCCAGCAGTTTTGTCCAGGGACAGGGGTTTCACGAGCAGTACTTC.

This clonotype was seen a few times. This sequence joins TRBV7-2 and TRBJ2-1; TRBD2 might be the D (6 bases). From germline, CDR1 is SGHTA and CDR2 FQGNSA. The CDR3 consists of 14 residues. With 1 base removed from V and 7 bases from J, the gap between germline ends came to 11 bases. CDR3 nucleotide sequence: TGTGCCAGCAGCTTAGTAAGCGGAGGGAATGAGCAGTTCTTC. Its protein product is CASSLVSGGNEQFF.

This clonotype was counted many times. The chain couples TRBV18 to TRBJ2-1; D gene ambiguous. Germline V CDR1 and CDR2: KGHSH, LQKENI. V was pared by 3 bases and J by 1 base, with 16 bases between. This CDR3 region has 17 residues. Here the CDR3 DNA reads TGTGCCAGCTCACCCGAGCGAGCGCTCAGATCCTACAATGAGCAGTTCTTC. This translates into CASSPERALRSYNEQFF.

This chain links TRBV28 with TRBJ2-2; no definite D call. This CDR3 is built from 14 residues. Trimming pared 6 bases from V and 4 bases from J, leaving 12 bases between. Germline values: CDR1 MDHEN, CDR2 SYDVKM. As DNA, the CDR3 is TGTGCCAGCAGCGGAGACTGGATCACCGGGGAGCTGTTTTTT. Protein: CASSGDWITGELFF.